This T cell receptor beta chain was sequenced during a study of blood T cell repertoires in COVID-19. The wider study: Some COVID-19 samples were acute and others convalescent; all came from the United States, Italy and Spain. PBMCs, B-cell-depleted T cells, or T cells provided the cDNA or gDNA that made up the material.

V lost 5 bases to trimming and J lost 1 base; unmatched junction nucleotides: 5. Germline values: CDR1 MDHEN, CDR2 SYDVKM. The CDR3 spans 16 residues. Per the original data handling: It was from reference gene primer amplification that nucleated cell counts were estimated. Assay: immunoSEQ multiplex PCR; the TCRdb copy retains only in-frame clones and omits some. That table is the source of V, J and clone size, and D and trimming were worked out from the DNA. The sample holds around 70,000 clones, more than 75% seen once. This clone has only one observation. The sample taken for sequencing was peripheral blood. The clonotype comes from a human donor in a cohort sampled during active COVID-19. This sequence joins TRBV28 and TRBJ2-5, with TRBD2 matching over 12 bases. In DNA form, the CDR3 reads TGTGCCAGCAGTCTAGGACTAGCGGGGTTCCAAGAGACCCAGTACTTC. It is translated as CASSLGLAGFQETQYF. The full variable domain, in which reference TRBV28 and TRBJ2-5 provide the parts outside the CDR3, is DVKVTQSSRYLVKRTGEKVFLECVQDMDHENMFWYRQDPGLGLRLIYFSYDVKMKEKGDIPEGYSVSREKKERFSLILESASTNQTSMYLCASSLGLAGFQETQYFGPGTRLLVL.